A single sample is the source of the 17 T cell receptor beta chains below, sequenced in a study of blood T cell repertoires in COVID-19. Sequenced by immunoSEQ multiplex PCR; TCRdb stores in-frame clones only, minus some. The profile shows around 220,000 clones, approximately 85% of them singletons. Specimen: peripheral blood. Every receptor here comes from a woman over 75 with COVID-19, enrolled during active disease.

The chain has TRBV11-2 and TRBJ1-1; 7 nucleotides match TRBD1. Per the germline V gene, CDR1 is SGHAT and CDR2 is FQNNGV. The CDR3 runs to 13 residues. Trimming cost V 5 bases and J 1 base; bases outside gene matches: 1. Here the CDR3 reads CASSRQGNTEAFF. The CDR3 nucleotides are TGTGCCAGCAGCCGACAGGGGAACACTGAAGCTTTCTTT.

This clone was counted a single time. V is TRBV5-1 and J is TRBJ1-2, with TRBD1 matching over 12 bases. Germline trimming cut 4 bases from V and 2 bases from J; bases unmatched to any gene: 9. The CDR3 runs 17 residues. CDR1 SGHRS and CDR2 YFSETQ come from the germline V gene. The CDR3 DNA reads as TGCGCCAGCAGCCTGGGACAGGGGGCTTATTTAAACTATGGCTACACCTTC. Protein: CASSLGQGAYLNYGYTF.

This chain joins TRBV27 and TRBJ2-1; weak D call: TRBD1 (6 bases). The CDR3 runs 15 residues. Germline CDR1 reads MNHEY; CDR2 reads SMNVEV (reference sequence). Trimming stripped 4 bases from V and 6 bases from J, with 16 bases between. As DNA, the CDR3 is TGTGCCAGCAGTTGGCTGAAGGGGGTTGGCAATGAGCAGTTCTTC. It translates to CASSWLKGVGNEQFF.

The chain combines TRBV6-6 with TRBJ2-2; D unresolved. CDR3 length: 15 residues. Trimming pared 5 bases from V and 1 base from J, leaving 11 bases between. From germline, CDR1 is MNHNY and CDR2 SVGAGI (reference sequence). CDR3 sequence reads: CASSMSVGNTGELFF. The CDR3 region has the DNA TGTGCCAGCAGTATGAGCGTGGGGAACACCGGGGAGCTGTTTTTT.

The chain recombines TRBV6-5 with TRBJ1-6, with D perhaps matching TRBD1 (5 bases). Germline CDR1 MNHEY, CDR2 SVGAGI. V dropped 5 bases and J dropped 8 bases, with 13 bases sitting between them. This CDR3 spans 14 amino acids. CDR3 nucleotide sequence: TGTGCCAGCAGTCGTACATGGGGGGATTCACCCCTCCACTTT. It translates to CASSRTWGDSPLHF.

The chain couples TRBV19 to TRBJ2-7, with D perhaps TRBD1 (5 bases). The CDR3 runs 12 residues. Germline V CDR1 and CDR2: LNHDA, SQIVND (reference sequence). The V end was cut by 10 bases, the J end by 1 base, with 11 bases between. DNA of the CDR3: TGTGCCACCCGGGCAGGGTCCTACGAGCAGTACTTC. This gives the protein CATRAGSYEQYF.

The CDR3 bases are TGTGCCAGCTCACGACAGGGGGCTGCAGATACGCAGTATTTT. Translated: CASSRQGAADTQYF. The genes are TRBV18 and TRBJ2-3; 10 nucleotides agree with TRBD1. This CDR3 has 14 amino acids. Unmatched junction bases numbered 2, after V lost 4 bases and J lost 4 bases. CDR1 is KGHSH, CDR2 LQKENI, per germline. Complete variable domain (other parts from reference TRBV18 and TRBJ2-3): NAGVMQNPRHLVRRRGQEARLRCSPMKGHSHVYWYRQLPEEGLKFMVYLQKENIIDESGMPKERFSAEFPKEGPSILRIQQVVRGDSAAYFCASSRQGAADTQYFGPGTRLTVL.

For this clone: Other DNA sequences in the same sample also yield this CDR3. CDR3 coding DNA: TGTGCCAGCAGCTTACAGGAGAACACTGAAGCTTTCTTT. The encoded protein is CASSLQENTEAFF. The V and J genes are TRBV12-3 or TRBV12-4 and TRBJ1-1, with a weak D call TRBD1 (5 bases). Trimming stripped 6 bases from V and 1 base from J, with 9 bases between. This CDR3 spans 13 amino acids.

The V call is TRBV5-1, the J call TRBJ2-7, with 9 positions matching TRBD2. Germline assignment: CDR1 SGHRS and CDR2 YFSETQ. The CDR3 totals 15 residues. J gave up 3 bases and V 7 bases, and 11 bases lay outside the gene matches. The CDR3: CASSLAGAFGYEQYF. The CDR3 DNA sequence: TGCGCCAGCTCTTTAGCGGGAGCCTTCGGCTACGAGCAGTACTTC. The whole variable domain, filled in from reference TRBV5-1 and TRBJ2-7, reads KAGVTQTPRYLIKTRGQQVTLSCSPISGHRSVSWYQQTPGQGLQFLFEYFSETQRNKGNFPGRFSGRQFSNSRSEMNVSTLELGDSALYLCASSLAGAFGYEQYFGPGTRLTVT.

A remark on this clone: Other DNA sequences in the same sample also yield this CDR3. The J gene is TRBJ1-2, the V gene TRBV19; 9 nucleotides align to TRBD1. Germline V CDR1 and CDR2: LNHDA, SQIVND (reference sequence). The CDR3 runs to 14 residues. The J segment lost 5 bases and the V segment lost 4 bases, leaving 5 bases of the junction unmatched. The CDR3 sequence: CASSTGQGSYGYTF. The CDR3 DNA is TGTGCCAGTAGTACGGGACAGGGCTCTTATGGCTACACCTTC.

The V gene is TRBV6-5, the J gene TRBJ1-1, with D maybe TRBD1 (5 bases). In germline, CDR1 is MNHEY, CDR2 SVGAGI. The CDR3 is 13 amino acids. The V end lost 5 bases, the J end lost 3 bases, and 10 bases lay between the germline ends. The CDR3 nucleotides read TGTGCCAGCAGTCAATCAGGGTACACTGAAGCTTTCTTT. Translating it yields CASSQSGYTEAFF.

This chain connects TRBV19 to TRBJ2-2; possible D gene TRBD1, 6 bases. Trimming removed 4 bases at V and 5 bases at J, with 11 bases between. Germline V gene lookup returns CDR1 LNHDA and CDR2 SQIVND (reference sequence). CDR3 size: 14 residues. CDR3 region: CASSSRDRTGELFF. For the CDR3, the DNA is TGTGCCAGTAGTAGCAGAGACAGGACCGGGGAGCTGTTTTTT.

The rearrangement joins TRBV6-5 to TRBJ2-3; weak D call: TRBD2 (7 bases). Germline V gives CDR1 MNHEY, CDR2 SVGAGI. The CDR3 runs to 14 residues. Trimming removed 6 bases from V and 3 bases from J, with 13 bases in between. CDR3 region: CASRLQGGTDTQYF. The CDR3 DNA reads TGTGCCAGCAGGTTACAGGGAGGGACAGATACGCAGTATTTT.

This clone was observed a few times. The rearrangement joins TRBV7-9 to TRBJ1-6; D remains unclear. CDR3 length: 15 amino acids. Between the trimmed V and J ends, which lost 4 bases and 1 base, there was a span of 8 bases. Germline CDR1 reads SEHNR; CDR2 reads FQNEAQ (reference sequence). The chain's CDR3 is CASSSEASYNSPLHF. The CDR3 nucleotides read TGTGCCAGCAGCTCCGAAGCGTCCTATAATTCACCCCTCCACTTT. The complete variable domain, with remaining parts taken from reference TRBV7-9 and TRBJ1-6, reads DTGVSQNPRHKITKRGQNVTFRCDPISEHNRLYWYRQTLGQGPEFLTYFQNEAQLEKSRLLSDRFSAERPKGSFSTLEIQRTEQGDSAMYLCASSSEASYNSPLHFGNGTRLTVT.

The chain uses TRBV4-1 and TRBJ1-5, with 8 bases fitting TRBD1. There are 15 residues in the CDR3. Germline trimming cut 1 base from V and 5 bases from J; bases unmatched to any gene: 4. The germline V gene has CDR1 MGHRA and CDR2 YSYEKL. DNA for the CDR3: TGCGCCAGCAGCCAAGTCGACAGGGGCGATCAGCCCCAGCATTTT. Translating it yields CASSQVDRGDQPQHF.

The chain employs TRBV19 and TRBJ1-4; 9 bases align to TRBD1. The CDR3 extends over 20 amino acids. After removal of 4 bases from V and 5 bases from J, the junction contained 20 bases not matched to a gene. In germline, CDR1 is LNHDA, CDR2 SQIVND (reference sequence). The CDR3 region has the DNA TGTGCCAGTAGTAATCCGCTACAGGGGGCTAGGGGCTCCGTAAATGAAAAACTGTTTTTT. This gives the protein CASSNPLQGARGSVNEKLFF.

The gene calls are TRBV7-2 and TRBJ1-5; TRBD1 might be the D (5 bases). This CDR3 spans 15 amino acids. Germline CDR1 is SGHTA and CDR2 is FQGNSA. Trimming removed 1 base at V and 1 base at J, with 8 bases between. CDR3 region: CASSLGQGSNQPQHF. DNA of the CDR3: TGTGCCAGCAGCTTAGGGCAGGGAAGCAATCAGCCCCAGCATTTT.